This TCR beta chain stems from a study of blood T cell repertoires in COVID-19. The ends lost 5 bases at V and 4 bases at J; junction bases unmatched: 2. The CDR3 totals 13 residues. Germline loops: CDR1 MNHEY, CDR2 SMNVEV (reference sequence). The repertoire was sequenced with immunoSEQ multiplex PCR; TCRdb's copy has only in-frame clones and lacks some. The sample carries 95,000 to 100,000 clones, approximately 92% recorded once. The receptor's source is a middle-aged man with active COVID-19. Sequencing was done on a sample of peripheral blood. The genes are TRBV27 and TRBJ2-1; 7 bases are a match to TRBD1. CDR3 region: CASSTGAYNEQFF. The CDR3 region has the DNA TGTGCCAGCAGTACAGGGGCGTACAATGAGCAGTTCTTC.